What follows are 30 T cell receptor beta chains derived from one specimen sequenced in a study of identical twins. TCRdb fed the 5' RACE reads into MiXCR, producing one record per CDR3 protein. Of some 630,000 distinct CDR3 sequences in the sample, 7.1% are singletons; the top ten hold around 1.6%. These same data were also listed under a study on yellow fever vaccine responses in identical twins.

Material for sequencing was PBMCs. Every receptor here comes from a woman aged 18-30 years in good health.

The table lists this clonotype with a count of one. The chain combines TRBV7-9 with TRBJ2-2; the match to TRBD2 covers 12 bases. The CDR3 covers 17 residues. V trimming: 2 bases; J trimming: 6 bases; junction bases outside the gene matches: 7. Germline V gene sequence: CDR1 SEHNR, CDR2 FQNEAQ (reference sequence). CDR3 region: CASSLRLAGDLAGELFF. CDR3 sequence (DNA): TGTGCCAGCAGCTTAAGACTAGCGGGGGACCTCGCCGGGGAGCTGTTTTTT.

This clonotype has more than one count but fewer than ten. V usage is TRBV20-1 and J usage is TRBJ1-1; tentative D call: TRBD1 (5 bases). The germline V and J ends were trimmed by 4 bases and 0 bases, with 18 bases remaining between them. CDR3 length: 16 amino acids. Germline assignment: CDR1 DFQATT and CDR2 SNEGSKA (reference sequence). CDR3 DNA: TGCAGTGCTATCCCCTCTTTTCGAGGGGTGAACACTGAAGCTTTCTTT. Translating it yields CSAIPSFRGVNTEAFF.

The DNA for the CDR3 is TGTGCCAGCAGTGAGCCGGACAGCTCCTACGAGCAGTACGTC. Residues: CASSEPDSSYEQYV. The V call is TRBV6-1, the J call TRBJ2-7; weak D call: TRBD1 (6 bases). Germline loops: CDR1 MNHNS, CDR2 SASEGT. The V and J ends lost 3 bases and 0 bases respectively, with 9 bases between them. The CDR3 runs 14 residues.

In this sample, this clonotype turned up many times. The CDR3 reads CASSLSPILAGANTGELFF. In DNA form, the CDR3 reads TGCGCCAGCAGCTTGAGCCCCATACTAGCGGGGGCGAACACCGGGGAGCTGTTTTTT. The chain uses TRBV5-1 and TRBJ2-2, with TRBD2 matching over 11 bases. This CDR3 has 19 amino acids. The germline V gene encodes CDR1 SGHRS and CDR2 YFSETQ. The V and J ends lost 1 base and 0 bases, in that order; junction bases with no gene match: 8. Filled out from reference TRBV5-1 and TRBJ2-2, the complete variable domain reads KAGVTQTPRYLIKTRGQQVTLSCSPISGHRSVSWYQQTPGQGLQFLFEYFSETQRNKGNFPGRFSGRQFSNSRSEMNVSTLELGDSALYLCASSLSPILAGANTGELFFGEGSRLTVL.

Ten or more counts support this clonotype. J is TRBJ2-3 and V is TRBV6-4; D gene uncertain. CDR1 and CDR2 (germline): MRHNA, SNTAGT. V dropped 0 bases and J dropped 6 bases, with 13 bases sitting between them. The CDR3 has 15 residues. Here the CDR3 reads CASSDSVGTTDTQYF. CDR3 nucleotides: TGTGCCAGCAGTGACTCTGTCGGAACCACCGATACGCAGTATTTT.

This chain connects TRBV5-1 to TRBJ1-1; D unclear. This CDR3 has 15 amino acids. Germline V lookup: CDR1 SGHRS, CDR2 YFSETQ. Between the trimmed V and J ends, which lost 4 bases and 4 bases, there was a span of 17 bases. CDR3 in DNA: TGCGCCAGCAGCGGGCAGGTAGGGTCGGCCACTGAAGCTTTCTTT. It is translated as CASSGQVGSATEAFF.

This clonotype was found a few times. The CDR3 bases are TGTGCCAGCAGCTCATCGGGACAAGCAAAAAACATTCAGTACTTC. Protein sequence: CASSSSGQAKNIQYF. The chain has TRBV7-9 and TRBJ2-4; D possibly corresponds to TRBD1 (6 bases). The CDR3 is made up of 15 amino acids. Trimming stripped 4 bases from V and 4 bases from J, with 14 bases between. Per germline, CDR1 SEHNR and CDR2 FQNEAQ (reference sequence).

This sequence joins TRBV12-3 or TRBV12-4 and TRBJ1-1; 9 bases map to TRBD1. V trimming: 4 bases; J trimming: 3 bases; junction bases outside the gene matches: 3. CDR3 length equals 14 residues. CDR3 in DNA: TGTGCCAGCAGTTGGAGGACAGGGGACACTGAAGCTTTCTTT. Its translation is CASSWRTGDTEAFF.

In its sample, this clonotype was seen many times. The chain employs TRBV12-3 or TRBV12-4 and TRBJ2-3; D possibly corresponds to TRBD2 (6 bases). V lost 3 bases to trimming and J lost 7 bases, with 20 bases between them. The CDR3 length is 16 residues. DNA of the CDR3: TGTGCCAGCAGTTTCCTTAGCGGCGACTACGGCCATACGCAGTATTTT. This sequence encodes CASSFLSGDYGHTQYF.

This clonotype showed up many times. The rearrangement links TRBV2 to TRBJ2-1, with 11 bases identical to TRBD2. V lost 6 bases and J lost 5; bases outside the gene matches: 3. The CDR3 loop spans 14 amino acids. From germline, CDR1 is SNHLY and CDR2 FYNNEI. CDR3 protein: CASRGTSGDNEQFF. CDR3 DNA: TGTGCCAGCAGGGGGACTAGCGGAGACAATGAGCAGTTCTTC. Drawing the rest from reference TRBV2 and TRBJ2-1, the complete variable domain is EPEVTQTPSHQVTQMGQEVILRCVPISNHLYFYWYRQILGQKVEFLVSFYNNEISEKSEIFDDQFSVERPDGSNFTLKIRSTKLEDSAMYFCASRGTSGDNEQFFGPGTRLTVL.

This clonotype appeared many times. The chain is built from TRBV7-9 and TRBJ2-3, with a weak D call TRBD2 (5 bases). Trimming took off 8 bases at V and 6 bases at J, with 18 bases between the two ends. In germline, CDR1 is SEHNR, CDR2 FQNEAQ (reference sequence). The CDR3 runs to 14 residues. The CDR3 nucleotides read TGTGCCAGCGAGCCCCCGGGGTCCAGGGATACGCAGTATTTT. As protein: CASEPPGSRDTQYF.

This chain links TRBV12-3 or TRBV12-4 with TRBJ2-2, with D possibly TRBD1 on 6 matching bases. V shed 2 bases and J shed 6 bases, with 16 bases lying between them. This CDR3 is 16 amino acids long. The CDR3 sequence is CASSLRGGGNPGELFF. The CDR3 nucleotides read TGTGCCAGCAGTTTACGAGGGGGTGGTAACCCCGGGGAGCTGTTTTTT.

This clonotype was found a few times. The chain couples TRBV20-1 to TRBJ2-7, with D possibly matching TRBD2 (6 bases). Between the trimmed V and J ends, which lost 3 bases and 3 bases, there was a span of 18 bases. Germline V CDR1 and CDR2: DFQATT, SNEGSKA (reference sequence). This CDR3 has 15 residues. The CDR3 sequence is CSASFLAGNRYEQYF. The CDR3 DNA reads TGCAGTGCTAGTTTTTTGGCGGGAAACCGCTACGAGCAGTACTTC.

This clonotype was detected only a few times. J is TRBJ2-1 and V is TRBV29-1, with TRBD1 as a possible D gene (6 bases). In germline, CDR1 is SQVTM, CDR2 ANQGSEA. V was shortened by 8 bases and J by 4 bases, with 18 bases between the two germline ends. This CDR3 has 14 amino acids. CDR3 sequence: CSHPRTDEYNEQFF. CDR3 coding DNA: TGCAGCCACCCTCGGACAGATGAATACAATGAGCAGTTCTTC.

The J gene is TRBJ2-5, the V gene TRBV2; 8 bases match TRBD2. Germline lookup yields CDR1 SNHLY and CDR2 FYNNEI. The CDR3 sequence is 14 residues long. V dropped 8 bases and J dropped 4; count of bases not matched to a gene: 9. Here the CDR3 DNA reads TGTGCCAGCCGCTCCCCGACTAGCGCAGAGACCCAGTACTTC. Translation: CASRSPTSAETQYF.

In its sample, this clonotype was seen many times. V is TRBV12-3 or TRBV12-4 and J is TRBJ2-1; D is possibly TRBD1 or TRBD2 (5 bases each). V lost 6 bases to trimming and J lost 0 bases, with 15 bases between them. There are 16 residues in the CDR3. This CDR3 is CASRPMRGSSYNEQFF. The CDR3 DNA reads as TGTGCCAGCAGACCGATGAGGGGCAGCTCCTACAATGAGCAGTTCTTC.

CDR3 sequence: CASTPRSGTSSYNEQFF. The CDR3 DNA follows: TGTGCCAGCACCCCCCGTTCCGGAACGAGCTCCTACAATGAGCAGTTCTTC. The chain has TRBV7-9 and TRBJ2-1, with unresolved D. CDR1 and CDR2 (germline): SEHNR, FQNEAQ (reference sequence). V lost 7 bases, J lost 0 bases, and 19 bases lay in between. The CDR3 is 17 amino acids.

This clonotype was counted many times. This chain's CDR3 is CSVEDLNTQYF. The CDR3 DNA follows: TGCAGCGTTGAAGATCTGAATACGCAGTATTTT. V gene TRBV29-1 combines with J gene TRBJ2-3, with D unclear. The CDR3 covers 11 residues. The V end was cut by 0 bases, the J end by 7 bases, with 5 bases between. Germline CDR1 reads SQVTM; CDR2 reads ANQGSEA.

The chain is built from TRBV20-1 and TRBJ1-5, with 7 bases lining up with TRBD1. CDR3 length equals 12 residues. The trim removed 5 bases at V and 4 bases at J, leaving 2 bases unmatched. Per the germline V gene, CDR1 is DFQATT and CDR2 is SNEGSKA (reference sequence). The CDR3 sequence: CSAGDRNQPQHF. The DNA of the CDR3 is TGCAGTGCTGGGGACAGAAATCAGCCCCAGCATTTT.

In its sample, this clonotype was seen many times. The genes are TRBV6-5 and TRBJ2-1; D is uncertain. CDR1 is MNHEY and CDR2 is SVGAGI in the germline V gene. V lost 2 bases, J lost 5 bases, and 7 bases lay in between. The CDR3 loop spans 13 amino acids. CDR3 sequence (DNA): TGTGCCAGCAGTTACGGACCCCACAATGAGCAGTTCTTC. This sequence encodes CASSYGPHNEQFF.

This clonotype showed up just a few times. The chain links TRBV18 to TRBJ2-2; 7 bases map to TRBD1. In germline, CDR1 is KGHSH, CDR2 LQKENI. This CDR3 comprises 16 residues. The ends lost 0 bases at V and 6 bases at J; junction bases unmatched: 7. The chain's CDR3 is CASSPPIGQVSGELFF. The CDR3, as DNA: TGTGCCAGCTCACCACCAATAGGACAGGTGTCCGGGGAGCTGTTTTTT.

The chain links TRBV3-1 to TRBJ2-7, with D possibly being TRBD2 (6 bases). Germline-derived CDR1 and CDR2 are LGHDT and YNNKEL (reference sequence). V was cut by 0 bases and J by 3 bases, with 18 bases left in between. CDR3 length equals 17 residues. The CDR3 DNA reads as TGTGCCAGCAGCCAAGAAAGAGTGGAGGGGACGTTCTACGAGCAGTACTTC. This codes for CASSQERVEGTFYEQYF.

This clonotype was seen only a few times. The rearrangement uses TRBV20-1 and TRBJ1-5, with D perhaps TRBD1 (6 bases). Germline V gene lookup returns CDR1 DFQATT and CDR2 SNEGSKA (reference sequence). The CDR3 covers 15 residues. V lost 3 bases and J 6 bases, leaving 18 bases between the germline ends. The CDR3 DNA reads as TGCAGTGCTAGTAGAACTGGTCAGGGGAGTCAGCCCCAGCATTTT. Protein sequence: CSASRTGQGSQPQHF.

This clonotype has a count of ten or more. The chain is built from TRBV10-3 and TRBJ2-1, with 8 bases matching TRBD1. This CDR3 has 13 residues. The V and J ends lost 7 bases and 8 bases, in that order; junction bases with no gene match: 7. Germline V lookup: CDR1 ENHRY, CDR2 SYGVKD. The CDR3: CAITGTGIDEQFF. The CDR3 bases are TGTGCCATCACTGGGACAGGTATTGATGAGCAGTTCTTC.

In this sample, this clonotype turned up many times. The V and J genes are TRBV7-9 and TRBJ2-2; possible D gene TRBD2, 6 bases. CDR1 and CDR2 (germline): SEHNR, FQNEAQ (reference sequence). CDR3 size: 15 residues. V was shortened by 5 bases and J by 5 bases, with 15 bases between the two germline ends. CDR3 bases: TGTGCCAGCAGCAGGGCGCGGGGACCTACCGGGGAGCTGTTTTTT. It yields the protein CASSRARGPTGELFF.

The rearrangement joins TRBV2 to TRBJ2-7, with D unclear. This CDR3 is built from 10 residues. Trimming pared 4 bases from V and 3 bases from J, leaving 1 base between. Germline V gene lookup returns CDR1 SNHLY and CDR2 FYNNEI. The CDR3 DNA sequence: TGTGCCAGCAGTGTCTACGAGCAGTACTTC. This encodes CASSVYEQYF.

This clonotype has at least ten counts. The chain carries TRBV28 and TRBJ1-1, with D possibly being TRBD1 (5 bases). Germline lookup yields CDR1 MDHEN and CDR2 SYDVKM. The V gene lost 0 bases and the J gene lost 0 bases, with 8 bases spanning the gap. This CDR3 is 15 amino acids long. In nucleotides, the CDR3 is TGTGCCAGCAGTTTATGGCGGGGGATGAACACTGAAGCTTTCTTT. Its translation is CASSLWRGMNTEAFF.

The V gene is TRBV12-3 or TRBV12-4, the J gene TRBJ2-7, with D tentatively TRBD2 (5 bases). This CDR3 comprises 14 residues. Deletions cut 7 bases from V and 0 bases from J, with 13 bases between. In DNA, the CDR3 is TGTGCCAGCACCGACGCTGGGAGCTCCTACGAGCAGTACTTC. Amino acid sequence: CASTDAGSSYEQYF.

The V gene is TRBV12-3 or TRBV12-4, the J gene TRBJ2-6, with D perhaps matching TRBD1 (6 bases). This CDR3 contains 16 residues. V shed 0 bases and J shed 4 bases, with 10 bases lying between them. The CDR3 spells CASSLAHRVGANVLTF. CDR3 in DNA: TGTGCCAGCAGTTTAGCCCACAGGGTCGGGGCCAACGTCCTGACTTTC.

This clonotype was counted many times. This chain connects TRBV18 to TRBJ2-5; no definite D call. Germline assignment: CDR1 KGHSH and CDR2 LQKENI. CDR3 length: 14 amino acids. V was trimmed by 3 bases and J by 5 bases, leaving 13 bases between them. Here the CDR3 reads CASSPTQTRETQYF. CDR3 DNA: TGTGCCAGCTCACCTACCCAGACCCGGGAGACCCAGTACTTC.